A selection of T cell receptor beta chains follows, all from one sample in a study of blood T cell repertoires in COVID-19. Here immunoSEQ multiplex PCR was the method, and the copy in TCRdb shows in-frame clones only, minus some. The data contain approximately 300,000 clones, around 88% of them seen just once; the ten biggest clones take up roughly 1.6%. Sample: peripheral blood. The origin of the receptors is a woman in her 50s with acute or convalescent COVID-19. Both conserved end residues are part of each CDR3.

v_gene,j_gene,CDR3aa
TRBV3-1/TRBV3-2,TRBJ2-5,CASSQVFAQRERQTQYF
TRBV4-1,TRBJ1-2,CASSQDRQRPNYGYTF
TRBV18,TRBJ2-3,CASSPPQGGDTQYF
TRBV4-2,TRBJ1-2,CASSQDSGDSYGYTF
TRBV30,TRBJ1-2,CAWSAQGGYGYTF
TRBV27,TRBJ2-2,CASSSAGELFF
TRBV18,TRBJ2-5,CASSRGLAGGEETQYF
TRBV4-1,TRBJ1-5,CASSQDQAINQPQHF
TRBV24-1,TRBJ1-2,CATSANTAGGLDGYTF
TRBV28,TRBJ1-2,CASSPPDRAIYGYTF
TRBV5-5,TRBJ1-3,CASRPGTGSGNTIYF
TRBV28,TRBJ1-6,CASSLYSSPLHF
TRBV5-1,TRBJ2-1,CASSLGQSSYNEQFF
TRBV27,TRBJ2-7,CASSVRQGQTYEQYF
TRBV30,TRBJ2-2,CAWRWGVNTGELFF
TRBV2,TRBJ1-1,CASTENRGWAFF
TRBV5-1,TRBJ2-2,CASSPLGPNTGELFF
TRBV28,TRBJ2-3,CASSLLGPAGADTQYF
TRBV19,TRBJ2-2,CASRRTEPNTGELFF
TRBV6-1,TRBJ2-1,CASSEGAAYNEQFF
TRBV19,TRBJ1-5,CATQRQGAQVPQHF
TRBV7-2,TRBJ2-7,CASSLDGTSGIYEQYF
TRBV25-1,TRBJ2-1,CASSEGHEQFF
TRBV5-1,TRBJ1-4,CASSLAQEEKLFF
TRBV10-3,TRBJ1-2,CAISEQANYGYTF
TRBV29-1,TRBJ1-5,CSVTPREGQPQHF
TRBV4-1,TRBJ1-6,CASSQERGGLSSPLHF
TRBV5-1,TRBJ1-2,CASSLADRRGYGYTF
TRBV7-2,TRBJ2-2,CASSSSGTGELFF
TRBV7-8,TRBJ2-3,CASSSSRNTQYF
TRBV6-5,TRBJ1-2,CASSWYRGSDYGYTF
TRBV9,TRBJ1-4,CASSVVGQGPEKLFF
TRBV27,TRBJ1-5,CASSLNSNSNQPQHF
TRBV7-2,TRBJ2-1,CASSLGLSLDEQFF
TRBV3-1/TRBV3-2,TRBJ2-1,CASSHVTSGSSYNEQFF
TRBV7-9,TRBJ2-3,CASSGRATDTQYF
TRBV15,TRBJ2-7,CATSRDGSSGGEQYF
TRBV27,TRBJ2-7,CASSLRDRTYEQYF
TRBV9,TRBJ2-1,CASSVAPGGFDNEQFF
TRBV6-6,TRBJ2-1,CATSRSTDEQFF
TRBV6-5,TRBJ2-1,CASSPGTSGRGEQFF
TRBV6-5,TRBJ2-1,CASSLGDSSYNEQFF
TRBV30,TRBJ2-3,CAWRPAAREDTQYF
TRBV5-6,TRBJ2-5,CASSLAELAGETQYF
TRBV6-1,TRBJ2-1,CASSDPVFGGRVQGDEQFF
TRBV28,TRBJ2-3,CASSLTGMSTDTQYF
TRBV7-8,TRBJ2-7,CASSSTGTGTYEQYF
TRBV10-3,TRBJ2-7,CAIGQEDGPREQYF
TRBV7-9,TRBJ2-2,CASSYRTSETTGELFF
TRBV3-1/TRBV3-2,TRBJ2-1,CASSPQGGDEQFF
TRBV5-1,TRBJ1-4,CASRQNSIGTELGEKLFF
TRBV27,TRBJ1-2,CASSSTGRYGYTF
TRBV27,TRBJ2-7,CASSLAIKTSYEQYF